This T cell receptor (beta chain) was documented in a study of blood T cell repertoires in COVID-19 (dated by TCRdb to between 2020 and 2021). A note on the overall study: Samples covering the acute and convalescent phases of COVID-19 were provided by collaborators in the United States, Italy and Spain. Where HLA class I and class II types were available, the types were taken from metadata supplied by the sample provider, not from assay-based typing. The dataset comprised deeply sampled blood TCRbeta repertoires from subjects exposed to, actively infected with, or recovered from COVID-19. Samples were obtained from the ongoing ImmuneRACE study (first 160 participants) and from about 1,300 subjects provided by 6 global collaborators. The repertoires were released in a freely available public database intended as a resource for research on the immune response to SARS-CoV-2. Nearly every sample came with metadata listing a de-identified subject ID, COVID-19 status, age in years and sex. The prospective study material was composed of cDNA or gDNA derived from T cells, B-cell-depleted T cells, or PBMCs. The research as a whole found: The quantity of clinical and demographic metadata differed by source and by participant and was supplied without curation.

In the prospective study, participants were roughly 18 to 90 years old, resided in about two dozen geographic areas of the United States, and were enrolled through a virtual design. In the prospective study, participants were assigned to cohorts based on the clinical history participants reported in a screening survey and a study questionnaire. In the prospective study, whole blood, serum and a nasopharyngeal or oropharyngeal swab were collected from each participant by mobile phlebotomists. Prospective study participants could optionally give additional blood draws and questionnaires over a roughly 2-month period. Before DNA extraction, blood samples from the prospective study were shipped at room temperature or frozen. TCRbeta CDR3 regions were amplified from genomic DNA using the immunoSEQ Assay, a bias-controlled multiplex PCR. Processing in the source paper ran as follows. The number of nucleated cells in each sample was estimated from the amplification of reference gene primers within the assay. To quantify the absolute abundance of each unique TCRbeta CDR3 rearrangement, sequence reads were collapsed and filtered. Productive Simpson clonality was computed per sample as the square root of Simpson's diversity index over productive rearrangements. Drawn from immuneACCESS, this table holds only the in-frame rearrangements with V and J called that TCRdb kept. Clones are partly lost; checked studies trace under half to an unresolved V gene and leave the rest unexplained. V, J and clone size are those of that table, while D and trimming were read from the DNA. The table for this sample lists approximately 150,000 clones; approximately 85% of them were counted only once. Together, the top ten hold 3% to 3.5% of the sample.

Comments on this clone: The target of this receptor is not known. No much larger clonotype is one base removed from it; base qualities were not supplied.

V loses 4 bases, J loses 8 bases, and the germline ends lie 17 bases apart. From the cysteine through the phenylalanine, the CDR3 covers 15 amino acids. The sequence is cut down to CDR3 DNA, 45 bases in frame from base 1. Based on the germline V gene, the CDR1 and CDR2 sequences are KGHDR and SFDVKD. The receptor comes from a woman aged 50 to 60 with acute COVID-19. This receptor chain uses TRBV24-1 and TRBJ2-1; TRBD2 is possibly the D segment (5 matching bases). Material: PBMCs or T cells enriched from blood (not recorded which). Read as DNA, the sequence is TGTGCCACCAGTGAATCGGGTCTAGCTAAGCATGAGCAGTTCTTC. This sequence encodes CATSESGLAKHEQFF.